This T cell receptor beta chain was identified in a study of T cell responses to AZD1222 COVID-19 vaccine. Generated by immunoSEQ multiplex PCR, the TCRdb table keeps only in-frame clones and is missing some. The data contain 150,000 or so clones, around 88% of them singletons. The CDR3 is 16 residues long. In germline, CDR1 is SGHAT, CDR2 FQDESV (reference sequence). Trimming removed 4 bases from V and 3 bases from J, with 16 bases in between. This receptor was taken from an adult in good health. This chain joins TRBV11-1 and TRBJ2-1; possible D gene TRBD1, 6 bases. Sequencing was performed on peripheral blood, taken on day 0 of MenACWY control vaccination. DNA for the CDR3: TGTGCCAGCAGCTCCCCGCAGGGGACCGTCTACAATGAGCAGTTCTTC. It specifies CASSSPQGTVYNEQFF.